A selection of T cell receptor beta chains follows, all from one sample in a study of blood T cell repertoires in COVID-19. Data came from immunoSEQ multiplex PCR; TCRdb stores just in-frame clones and leaves some out. The table shows some 73,000 clones, with approximately 86% occurring only once. Sequencing input: peripheral blood. The source is a man at least 80 years old with COVID-19, enrolled during active disease. CDR3s include the opening cysteine and the closing phenylalanine or tryptophan. A D gene is named only where the DNA matches it firmly. Expanded clones get a size class; other rows say once, few or many, or leave the size out.

TRBJ1-1 | - | TRBV7-3 | TRBD1 | TGTGCCAGCAGATCGGCTCGGGACAGGGGGCAGGCGAACACTGAAGCTTTCTTT | CASRSARDRGQANTEAFF
TRBJ2-7 | once | TRBV5-4 | TRBD1 | TGTGCCAGCAGCTTTCGACAGGGGACCTACGAGCAGTACTTC | CASSFRQGTYEQYF
TRBJ1-6 | once | TRBV5-1 | TRBD1 | TGCGCCAGCAGCTCCGGGACAGTCTATAATTCACCCCTCCACTTT | CASSSGTVYNSPLHF
TRBJ2-7 | - | TRBV2 | - | TGTGCCAGCCTGGCTAGCTCCTACGAGCAGTACTTC | CASLASSYEQYF
TRBJ1-1 | - | TRBV7-3 | TRBD1 | TGTGCCAGCAGCTTAACCGGGACAGGGTACACTGAAGCTTTCTTT | CASSLTGTGYTEAFF
TRBJ2-3 | - | TRBV11-3 | - | TGTGCCAGCAGTTTCGTCACAGATACGCAGTATTTT | CASSFVTDTQYF
TRBJ1-2 | - | TRBV6-5 | TRBD1 | TGTGCCAGCAGTTCCCTGGCAGGGGGTAACGACTATGGCTACACCTTC | CASSSLAGGNDYGYTF
TRBJ1-2 | once | TRBV3-1/TRBV3-2 | TRBD1 | TGTGCCAGCAGCCCCCTATTTCCGGGACAGGGGGCGGATGGCTACACCTTC | CASSPLFPGQGADGYTF
TRBJ1-5 | - | TRBV6-2/TRBV6-3 | TRBD1 | TGTGCCAGCAGTTACAGCTCGGCGGCAGGGGGTCAGCCCCAGCATTTT | CASSYSSAAGGQPQHF
TRBJ2-3 | - | TRBV3-1/TRBV3-2 | - | TGTGCCAGCAGCCAAGGAGATTCGCAGTATTTT | CASSQGDSQYF
TRBJ1-5 | - | TRBV27 | TRBD1 | TGTGCCAGCAGTTACAGGGGTCAGCCCCAGCATTTT | CASSYRGQPQHF
TRBJ1-2 | - | TRBV7-9 | - | TGTGCCAGCAGTCCCTCACCGTTCAGAGGCTATGGCTACACCTTC | CASSPSPFRGYGYTF
TRBJ2-3 | - | TRBV5-1 | - | TGCGCCAGCAGCTCTAAGCCCGCTGTCACAGATACGCAGTATTTT | CASSSKPAVTDTQYF
TRBJ1-2 | - | TRBV6-5 | TRBD1 | TGTGCCAGCAGCCCCGGGACAGCCTCGTATGGCTACACCTTC | CASSPGTASYGYTF
TRBJ2-3 | - | TRBV7-8 | - | TGTGCCAGCAGCCCCCCCCCAACTAGCACAGATACGCAGTATTTT | CASSPPPTSTDTQYF
TRBJ2-1 | once | TRBV19 | - | TGTGCCAGTAGTACAGCCGGACTTTCGGATAACAATGAGCAGTTCTTC | CASSTAGLSDNNEQFF
TRBJ1-4 | - | TRBV7-9 | - | TGTGCCAGCAGCTTAGCGGGCTCTAATGAAAAACTGTTTTTT | CASSLAGSNEKLFF
TRBJ1-1 | - | TRBV6-7 | - | TGTGCCAGCAGGCCCAAAGGGGTCAACACTGAAGCTTTCTTT | CASRPKGVNTEAFF
TRBJ1-1 | - | TRBV5-1 | - | TGCGCCAGCACCGGGGAAAACCCTGAAGCTTTCTTT | CASTGENPEAFF
TRBJ1-5 | - | TRBV4-2 | - | TGTGCCAGCAGCCAAGAGCAGGATAGCAATCAGCCCCAGCATTTT | CASSQEQDSNQPQHF
TRBJ1-6 | - | TRBV6-5 | - | TGTGCCAGCAGTTGGGAAGGGCAGGGAAATTCACCCCTCCACTTT | CASSWEGQGNSPLHF
TRBJ1-3 | - | TRBV5-1 | - | TGCGCCAGCAGCCTATTCACAGGATTTGGAAACACCATATATTTT | CASSLFTGFGNTIYF
TRBJ1-2 | - | TRBV10-3 | - | TGTGCCATCGGAGGGGCGTATGGCTACACCTTC | CAIGGAYGYTF
TRBJ2-4 | - | TRBV5-6 | - | TGTGCCAGCAGCTTGGCGGGGACATCAATTCAGTACTTC | CASSLAGTSIQYF
TRBJ1-6 | - | TRBV10-3 | - | TGTGCCATCAATCGGAGGGATGGGCGAGATTCACCCCTCCACTTT | CAINRRDGRDSPLHF
TRBJ1-2 | - | TRBV10-3 | - | TGTGCCATCAGTGAGGATGACAGGCACTATGGCTACACCTTC | CAISEDDRHYGYTF
TRBJ1-1 | - | TRBV7-2 | - | TGTGCCAGCAGCTCAAGCCCGTCGAACACTGAAGCTTTCTTT | CASSSSPSNTEAFF
TRBJ1-3 | - | TRBV9 | - | TGTGCCAGCAGCGTAAGGTCCGGGGGTCGTGGAAACACCATATATTTT | CASSVRSGGRGNTIYF
TRBJ1-6 | few | TRBV14 | - | TGTGCCAGCAGCCAAAAGATCGGTCCCACGGATTCACCCCTCCACTTT | CASSQKIGPTDSPLHF
TRBJ1-4 | - | TRBV29-1 | - | TGCAGCGTTGGAACCACCCGGGAAAAACTGTTTTTT | CSVGTTREKLFF
TRBJ2-2 | few | TRBV10-3 | TRBD1 | TGTGCCATCAGTGAGTCTCCGGGACAGGGTGCAACCGGGGAGCTGTTTTTT | CAISESPGQGATGELFF
TRBJ2-2 | - | TRBV5-4 | - | TGTGCCAGCAGTTCCGGGACACCCAACACCGGGGAGCTGTTTTTT | CASSSGTPNTGELFF
TRBJ1-2 | - | TRBV7-8 | - | TGTGCCAGCAGCTTAGCGTTACGGGAGGACTATGGCTACACCTTC | CASSLALREDYGYTF
TRBJ2-1 | few | TRBV9 | TRBD2 | TGTGCCAGCAGCGTTCGACTAGCGGGGTACAATGAGCAGTTCTTC | CASSVRLAGYNEQFF
TRBJ1-1 | few | TRBV6-5 | TRBD1 | TGTGCCAGCAGCCGACAGGGATTGAACACTGAAGCTTTCTTT | CASSRQGLNTEAFF
TRBJ2-2 | few | TRBV10-2 | TRBD2 | TGCGCCAGCAGAGGACTAGCCGCCGGGGAGCTGTTTTTT | CASRGLAAGELFF
TRBJ1-6 | - | TRBV5-6 | - | TGTGCCAGCAGCTTAGACATCAGGCGGGATAATTCACCCCTCCACTTT | CASSLDIRRDNSPLHF
TRBJ1-1 | - | TRBV9 | - | TGTGCCAGCAGCGTAGGAGGGACTGAAGCTTTCTTT | CASSVGGTEAFF
TRBJ2-2 | - | TRBV7-9 | - | TGTGCCAGCAGCCCCGGGACTTCCCTCTGGACCGGGGAGCTGTTTTTT | CASSPGTSLWTGELFF